This T cell receptor beta chain was documented in a study of CD8 T cells in Susac syndrome. The length of the CDR3 is 12 residues. CDR1 and CDR2 from the germline V gene are SGDLS and YYNGEE. Trimming removed 3 bases at V and 4 bases at J, with 7 bases between. Random hexamers were used to reverse transcribe an amount of roughly 0.5 to 1 ug RNA. It was immunoSEQ multiplex PCR that amplified TCR beta CDR3 across 54 Vbeta and 13 Jbeta. TCRdb re-derived calls from the immunoSEQ multiplex PCR reads in MiXCR, one entry per CDR3 protein. Of 190,000 or so distinct CDR3 sequences in the sample, just under 95% were seen once. Negative isolation was applied to CD8+ and CD4+ T cells, and FACS enrichment was applied to TEMRA cells.

This rearrangement joins TRBV9 to TRBJ1-2; D remains unclear. The TCR sequence derives from a human donor with multiple sclerosis. What was sequenced was CD4+ T cells from PBMCs. The CDR3 region has the DNA TGTGCCAGCAGCGCAGAGGGCTATGGCTACACCTTC. Amino acids: CASSAEGYGYTF.